This TCR beta chain was sequenced in a study of identical twins. Findings and caveats of the study: In beta out-of-frame sequences, the excess sharing between twins was weaker.

V lost 3 bases and J 2 bases, leaving 16 bases between the germline ends. Germline V gene sequence: CDR1 MGHRA, CDR2 YSYEKL. The CDR3 is 16 residues long. Points on this clonotype: Antigen unknown.

MiXCR, run by TCRdb on the 5' RACE reads, gives a single entry per CDR3 protein. The sample holds roughly 720,000 distinct CDR3 sequences; about 20% are singletons and the top ten take roughly 13%. Separately, the same data were catalogued under a study of T cells expressing NK-cell markers. This second report adds: HCMV specificity of expanded NKG2C+ T cell clones remained unclear.

The V and J genes are TRBV4-1 and TRBJ2-5, with D perhaps TRBD1 or TRBD2 (6 bases each). This TCR was recovered from a woman between 18 and 29 years old in good health. Material: PBMCs. The CDR3 spells CASSQLLGGPQETQYF. For the CDR3, the DNA is TGCGCCAGCAGCCAGCTACTAGGGGGGCCTCAAGAGACCCAGTACTTC.